These 30 T cell receptor beta chains came from one sample sequenced in a study of CD8 T cells in Susac syndrome. After extraction with the RNeasy kit, about 0.5 to 1 ug of the RNA was reverse transcribed using random hexamers. In TCRdb, the immunoSEQ multiplex PCR reads were re-called with MiXCR into one record per CDR3 protein. The sample lists approximately 130,000 distinct CDR3 sequences; more than 75% were seen once. Sequencing used CD8+ T cells from PBMCs. The receptors originated from a human donor with multiple sclerosis.

This chain connects TRBV18 to TRBJ2-3; a possible D gene is TRBD2 (5 bases). This CDR3 region has 16 residues. CDR1 is KGHSH and CDR2 is LQKENI in the germline V gene. V was shortened by 0 bases and J by 2 bases, with 12 bases between the two germline ends. The CDR3 loop reads CASSPPAAENTDTQYF. In DNA, the CDR3 is TGTGCCAGCTCACCACCTGCAGCGGAGAACACAGATACGCAGTATTTT.

The chain joins TRBV27 to TRBJ2-1; D unresolved. V lost 5 bases, J lost 4 bases, and 9 bases lay in between. The length of the CDR3 is 13 residues. From germline, CDR1 is MNHEY and CDR2 SMNVEV (reference sequence). The CDR3 DNA is TGTGCCAGCAGTAATACCGGGTACAATGAGCAGTTCTTC. This sequence encodes CASSNTGYNEQFF.

This chain links TRBV12-3 or TRBV12-4 with TRBJ1-3, with a tentative D call TRBD1 (5 bases). Trimming shortened V by 3 bases and J by 8 bases, and 8 bases separated the two germline ends. This CDR3 is 12 amino acids long. CDR3 in amino acids: CASSFSGDTIYF. For the CDR3, the DNA is TGTGCCAGCAGTTTTTCGGGGGACACCATATATTTT.

This chain joins TRBV7-8 and TRBJ2-1; D call uncertain. The CDR3 sequence is 11 residues long. From germline, CDR1 is SGHVS and CDR2 FQNEAQ. The germline V and J ends were trimmed by 6 bases and 6 bases, with 6 bases remaining between them. In DNA, the CDR3 is TGTGCCAGCAGTTTTTCCAATGAGCAGTTCTTC. Translated: CASSFSNEQFF.

This chain uses TRBV27 with TRBJ2-7; TRBD1 matches at 7 bases. With 5 bases clipped from V and 4 bases from J, the junction kept 8 bases outside the gene matches. The germline V gene encodes CDR1 MNHEY and CDR2 SMNVEV (reference sequence). The CDR3 is 14 amino acids. The DNA for the CDR3 is TGTGCCAGCAGTGTTGGACAGGTCATTTACGAGCAGTACTTC. It yields the protein CASSVGQVIYEQYF.

V gene TRBV13 combines with J gene TRBJ2-7; D tentatively fits TRBD1 or TRBD2 (5 bases each). Deletions cut 3 bases from V and 7 bases from J, with 7 bases between. CDR3 length: 11 amino acids. The germline V gene encodes CDR1 PRHDT and CDR2 FYEKMQ (reference sequence). The CDR3 region has the DNA TGTGCCAGCAGCTTGGGGGAGGAGCAGTACTTC. Translation gives CASSLGEEQYF.

The chain couples TRBV12-3 or TRBV12-4 to TRBJ1-5; 8 bases agree with TRBD1. This CDR3 spans 14 amino acids. Losses at the gene ends were 4 bases for V and 6 bases for J; bases not matched to a gene: 5. Here the CDR3 DNA reads TGTGCCAGCAGTTCAGGACAGGGTCTTCAGCCCCAGCATTTT. Protein product: CASSSGQGLQPQHF.

The gene calls are TRBV30 and TRBJ1-2; no firm D call. Germline CDR1 is GTSNPN and CDR2 is SVGIG (reference sequence). V was pared by 2 bases and J by 5 bases, with 18 bases between. The CDR3 runs 15 residues. This CDR3 is CAWSITRDALYGYTF. The CDR3 DNA is TGTGCCTGGAGTATCACTAGGGATGCCCTTTATGGCTACACCTTC.

The chain combines TRBV29-1 with TRBJ1-2, with TRBD1 matching 7 bases. J gave up 5 bases and V 5 bases, and 5 bases lay outside the gene matches. The germline gives CDR1 SQVTM, CDR2 ANQGSEA. The CDR3 consists of 12 residues. CDR3 in DNA: TGCAGCGTTACGACAGGGCCGTATGGCTACACCTTC. Its translation: CSVTTGPYGYTF.

The chain combines TRBV27 with TRBJ2-6; D remains unclear. Germline V gene sequence: CDR1 MNHEY, CDR2 SMNVEV (reference sequence). The CDR3 is made up of 15 amino acids. V was pared by 0 bases and J by 0 bases, with 3 bases between. CDR3 protein: CASSLSISGANVLTF. The CDR3 DNA is TGTGCCAGCAGTTTATCGATCTCTGGGGCCAACGTCCTGACTTTC.

V and J are TRBV27 and TRBJ2-7, with TRBD1 matching over 7 bases. V shed 5 bases, J shed 5 bases, and the junction held 6 bases outside the gene matches. The length of the CDR3 is 13 residues. Germline V lookup: CDR1 MNHEY, CDR2 SMNVEV (reference sequence). DNA of the CDR3: TGTGCCAGCAGTCCACAGGGGTGGGACGAGCAGTACTTC. Protein sequence: CASSPQGWDEQYF.

For the CDR3, the DNA is TGCAGTGTTCAGGGCCCGGGGGAGACCCAGTACTTC. Translation: CSVQGPGETQYF. The V gene is TRBV20-1, the J gene TRBJ2-5; D assignment may be TRBD1 or TRBD2 (5 bases each). The CDR3 is 12 residues long. Germline CDR1 DFQATT, CDR2 SNEGSKA (reference sequence). V was trimmed by 7 bases and J by 5 bases, leaving 14 bases between them.

J is TRBJ2-1 and V is TRBV19; D remains unclear. Germline loops: CDR1 LNHDA, CDR2 SQIVND (reference sequence). V lost 6 bases and J 9 bases, leaving 9 bases between the germline ends. The CDR3 totals 11 residues. The CDR3, as DNA: TGTGCCAGTAGCAATAAAATTGAGCAGTTCTTC. This codes for CASSNKIEQFF.

CDR3 DNA sequence: TGTGCCAGCTCACCGGACTTGTACAATGAGCAGTTCTTC. This gives the protein CASSPDLYNEQFF. The rearrangement links TRBV18 to TRBJ2-1, with D possibly being TRBD2 (5 bases). Germline V lookup: CDR1 KGHSH, CDR2 LQKENI. V lost 3 bases and J 4 bases, leaving 7 bases between the germline ends. This CDR3 spans 13 amino acids. Variable domain in full (rest from reference TRBV18 and TRBJ2-1): NAGVMQNPRHLVRRRGQEARLRCSPMKGHSHVYWYRQLPEEGLKFMVYLQKENIIDESGMPKERFSAEFPKEGPSILRIQQVVRGDSAAYFCASSPDLYNEQFFGPGTRLTVL.

The V and J genes are TRBV24-1 and TRBJ1-1; D remains ambiguous. The CDR3 spans 13 residues. CDR1 is KGHDR, CDR2 SFDVKD, per germline. V shed 7 bases and J shed 3 bases, with 11 bases lying between them. The CDR3 DNA reads TGTGCCACCAGAGGTGGAGGGTACACTGAAGCTTTCTTT. Protein: CATRGGGYTEAFF.

The genes are TRBV20-1 and TRBJ1-2, with 8 bases identical to TRBD1. Germline assignment: CDR1 DFQATT and CDR2 SNEGSKA (reference sequence). This CDR3 has 15 residues. V shed 0 bases and J 2 bases; nucleotides not matched to a gene: 5. The CDR3, as DNA: TGCAGTGCTAGAGATCAAGACAGGGGAAACTATGGCTACACCTTC. Translating it yields CSARDQDRGNYGYTF.

The CDR3 DNA is TGTGCCAGCAGATTATACAATGAGCAGTTCTTC. Its protein is CASRLYNEQFF. This chain links TRBV3-1 with TRBJ2-1; no definite D call. Germline CDR1 and CDR2: LGHDT and YNNKEL (reference sequence). There are 11 residues in the CDR3. The germline V and J ends were trimmed by 6 bases and 4 bases, with 4 bases remaining between them.

The chain is built from TRBV19 and TRBJ1-5; weak D call: TRBD1 (5 bases). The ends were cut back, 3 bases at V and 7 bases at J, with 16 bases in the middle. CDR1 and CDR2 from the germline V gene are LNHDA and SQIVND (reference sequence). The CDR3 has 15 residues. CDR3 bases: TGTGCCAGTAGTATCCTGCGGGGGGAGGAACAGCCCCAGCATTTT. It yields the protein CASSILRGEEQPQHF. The complete variable domain, with remaining parts taken from reference TRBV19 and TRBJ1-5, reads DGGITQSPKYLFRKEGQNVTLSCEQNLNHDAMYWYRQDPGQGLRLIYYSQIVNDFQKGDIAEGYSVSREKKESFPLTVTSAQKNPTAFYLCASSILRGEEQPQHFGDGTRLSIL.

The gene calls are TRBV29-1 and TRBJ2-1, with 11 bases that match TRBD2. The CDR3 has 12 residues. Germline CDR1 SQVTM, CDR2 ANQGSEA. Losses at the gene ends were 6 bases for V and 9 bases for J; bases not matched to a gene: 4. CDR3 sequence: CSVLLAGVEQFF. The CDR3, as DNA: TGCAGCGTCCTACTAGCGGGAGTTGAGCAGTTCTTC.

V usage is TRBV28 and J usage is TRBJ1-5; D gene ambiguous. The ends were cut back, 6 bases at V and 0 bases at J, with 9 bases in the middle. The germline V gene has CDR1 MDHEN and CDR2 SYDVKM. The CDR3 runs to 14 residues. As DNA, the CDR3 is TGTGCCAGCAGCGGTACTTATAGCAATCAGCCCCAGCATTTT. It is translated as CASSGTYSNQPQHF.

The chain couples TRBV29-1 to TRBJ2-1, with a tentative D call TRBD2 (6 bases). The CDR3 consists of 15 residues. With 7 bases removed from V and 2 bases from J, the gap between germline ends came to 18 bases. CDR1 is SQVTM and CDR2 is ANQGSEA in the germline V gene. In DNA, the CDR3 is TGCAGCGCCGCGGGACGAGAGAGACCCTACAATGAGCAGTTCTTC. It codes for CSAAGRERPYNEQFF.

About this clonotype: The DNA is left out, because the CDR3 cannot be placed on it with certainty; the CDR3 is given as TCRdb lists it. The CDR3 here is CSAPQYVGTEAFF. The genes are TRBV20-1 and TRBJ1-1. CDR1 and CDR2 (germline): DFQATT, SNEGSKA (reference sequence). Termini included, the CDR3 measures 13 amino acids.

This clonotype was seen once. V gene TRBV11-2 combines with J gene TRBJ1-5, with D tentatively TRBD1 (6 bases). CDR1 and CDR2 (germline): SGHAT, FQNNGV. The CDR3 is 17 amino acids. V lost 3 bases and J lost 2, with 17 bases in between. This CDR3 is CASSFLLRGVGNQPQHF. The CDR3 DNA reads TGTGCCAGCAGCTTTCTGCTGAGGGGGGTGGGCAATCAGCCCCAGCATTTT.

The gene calls are TRBV27 and TRBJ1-1, with D possibly TRBD1 on 5 matching bases. V was clipped by 6 bases and J by 13 bases, with 24 bases between them. The germline V gene encodes CDR1 MNHEY and CDR2 SMNVEV (reference sequence). This CDR3 region has 14 residues. CDR3 amino acids: CASSSFGPVAGGFF. DNA for the CDR3: TGTGCCAGCAGCTCCTTTGGGCCCGTCGCCGGGGGTTTCTTT.

The rearrangement links TRBV5-1 to TRBJ2-2, with 9 bases that match TRBD1. V gave up 2 bases and J gave up 3 bases; unmatched junction bases: 8. The CDR3 is made up of 17 amino acids. CDR1 is SGHRS and CDR2 is YFSETQ in the germline V gene. For the CDR3, the DNA is TGCGCCAGCAGCTTAGGGGTTCGGACAGGGGACACCGGGGAGCTGTTTTTT. Its translation is CASSLGVRTGDTGELFF.

The genes are TRBV27 and TRBJ2-7, with D possibly matching TRBD1 (6 bases). From germline, CDR1 is MNHEY and CDR2 SMNVEV (reference sequence). V lost 4 bases, J lost 7 bases, and 17 bases lay in between. This CDR3 is 14 amino acids long. The CDR3 spells CASSYGQLTPEQYF. Here the CDR3 DNA reads TGTGCCAGCAGTTATGGACAGCTGACCCCGGAGCAGTACTTC.

J is TRBJ2-3 and V is TRBV13; D call uncertain. V lost 5 bases, J lost 2 bases, and 8 bases lay in between. Germline values: CDR1 PRHDT, CDR2 FYEKMQ (reference sequence). The length of the CDR3 is 13 residues. The CDR3 loop reads CASSKDLTDTQYF. CDR3 DNA sequence: TGTGCCAGCAGCAAAGACCTCACAGATACGCAGTATTTT.

V gene TRBV20-1 combines with J gene TRBJ2-5; D is undetermined. Trimming cost V 6 bases and J 0 bases, with 11 bases left between them. The CDR3 is 13 residues long. Per the germline V gene, CDR1 is DFQATT and CDR2 is SNEGSKA (reference sequence). CDR3 in amino acids: CSAPSADQETQYF. CDR3 nucleotides: TGCAGTGCCCCGTCGGCGGACCAAGAGACCCAGTACTTC.

V and J are TRBV6-5 and TRBJ2-7; D not resolved. Trimming pared 2 bases from V and 2 bases from J, leaving 10 bases between. Per germline, CDR1 MNHEY and CDR2 SVGAGI. The length of the CDR3 is 14 residues. The CDR3 reads CASSYGRETYEQYF. CDR3 DNA sequence: TGTGCCAGCAGTTACGGCCGAGAGACCTACGAGCAGTACTTC.

This sequence joins TRBV20-1 and TRBJ2-3; D assignment may be TRBD1 or TRBD2 (5 bases each). CDR1 and CDR2 (germline): DFQATT, SNEGSKA (reference sequence). The CDR3 covers 15 residues. Trimming pared 2 bases from V and 1 base from J, leaving 13 bases between. DNA of the CDR3: TGCAGTGCTAGAATGCAGGGAGTGGGCACAGATACGCAGTATTTT. It encodes CSARMQGVGTDTQYF.